One and the same sample provided the 15 T cell receptor beta chains below, sequenced in a study of blood T cells in healthy people across ages. PCR was performed a second time for roughly 6 to 12 cycles using a sample-barcoded 5' primer and a J-beta primer mix. TCRdb recomputed calls from the 5' RACE reads with MiXCR, one row per CDR3 protein. The sample lists 760,000 or so distinct CDR3 sequences, around 25% occurring once. The same specimen was also included in a second study, on T cells of mothers and their children.

The specimen was blood. The receptor set was obtained from a boy aged 5-17 years in good health.

This clonotype was seen a handful of times. The chain couples TRBV5-1 to TRBJ2-1; no reliable D call. The V and J ends lost 5 bases and 7 bases respectively, with 13 bases between them. CDR3 length: 13 amino acids. CDR1 SGHRS and CDR2 YFSETQ come from the germline V gene. CDR3 region: CASSHYYGNEQFF. The DNA of the CDR3 is TGCGCCAGCAGTCATTACTATGGAAATGAGCAGTTCTTC. Looking up the rest from reference TRBV5-1 and TRBJ2-1 gives the full variable domain: KAGVTQTPRYLIKTRGQQVTLSCSPISGHRSVSWYQQTPGQGLQFLFEYFSETQRNKGNFPGRFSGRQFSNSRSEMNVSTLELGDSALYLCASSHYYGNEQFFGPGTRLTVL.

The chain is built from TRBV5-1 and TRBJ2-3; D could derive from TRBD1 or TRBD2 (6 bases each). Germline V CDR1 and CDR2: SGHRS, YFSETQ. The CDR3 length is 15 residues. V was cut by 0 bases and J by 5 bases, with 13 bases left in between. CDR3 sequence: CASSLDPGAIDTQYF. In nucleotides, the CDR3 is TGCGCCAGCAGCTTGGACCCGGGGGCAATAGATACGCAGTATTTT.

This chain connects TRBV11-1 to TRBJ1-4, with a weak D call TRBD1 (6 bases). Trimming took off 8 bases at V and 5 bases at J, with 18 bases between the two ends. The CDR3 consists of 15 residues. Germline lookup yields CDR1 SGHAT and CDR2 FQDESV (reference sequence). CDR3 DNA sequence: TGTGCCAGCGGAACCGGAGGGACATCGAATGAAAAACTGTTTTTT. Translation: CASGTGGTSNEKLFF.

V is TRBV11-2 and J is TRBJ2-1; D is perhaps TRBD1 or TRBD2 (5 bases each). The CDR3 covers 15 residues. The V gene's germline CDR1 is SGHAT and CDR2 FQNNGV. V was pared by 0 bases and J by 4 bases, with 10 bases between. The CDR3 DNA reads as TGTGCCAGCAGCTTAGACGGGGACCATTACAATGAGCAGTTCTTC. Encoded protein: CASSLDGDHYNEQFF.

This clonotype occurred a few times. The J gene is TRBJ2-5, the V gene TRBV7-8, with unresolved D. The germline V gene encodes CDR1 SGHVS and CDR2 FQNEAQ. V was cut by 1 base and J by 5 bases, with 14 bases left in between. The CDR3 loop spans 15 amino acids. This CDR3 reads CASSLGQLVGETQYF. The CDR3 DNA sequence: TGTGCCAGCAGCTTAGGGCAGTTGGTGGGCGAGACCCAGTACTTC.

This rearrangement joins TRBV12-3 or TRBV12-4 to TRBJ1-2, with 9 bases lining up with TRBD1. The ends lost 6 bases at V and 5 bases at J; junction bases unmatched: 13. The CDR3 runs 16 residues. The CDR3 DNA follows: TGTGCCAGCAGCTATGACAGGGGGGATACGAAATATGGCTACACCTTC. Residues: CASSYDRGDTKYGYTF.

The J gene is TRBJ2-1, the V gene TRBV20-1; D perhaps matches TRBD2 (5 bases). CDR1 and CDR2 from the germline V gene are DFQATT and SNEGSKA (reference sequence). With 3 bases removed from V and 8 bases from J, the gap between germline ends came to 11 bases. The CDR3 extends over 12 amino acids. Here the CDR3 DNA reads TGCAGTGCTAGCGATCTAGCCCATGAGCAGTTCTTC. Protein: CSASDLAHEQFF.

The V call is TRBV6-1, the J call TRBJ2-5, with 7 bases aligning to TRBD1. The closer fit of TRBJ2-7 to the DNA end suggests the J call may be wrong. The CDR3 covers 15 residues. CDR1 MNHNS and CDR2 SASEGT come from the germline V gene. CDR3 bases: TGTGCCAGCAGTCCCATGGGACAGTATACCTACGAGCAGTACTTC. Translating it yields CASSPMGQYTYEQYF.

The table lists this clonotype with many counts. The chain joins TRBV7-9 to TRBJ2-1; perhaps TRBD2 as D (6 bases). Germline CDR1 reads SEHNR; CDR2 reads FQNEAQ (reference sequence). The CDR3 covers 15 residues. V dropped 4 bases and J dropped 0 bases, with 10 bases sitting between them. CDR3 bases: TGTGCCAGCAGCTGGGACGGGAGCTCCTACAATGAGCAGTTCTTC. It encodes CASSWDGSSYNEQFF.

This clonotype was counted between two and nine times. The chain joins TRBV28 to TRBJ2-7; 7 bases map to TRBD1. Germline assignment: CDR1 MDHEN and CDR2 SYDVKM. With 4 bases clipped from V and 2 bases from J, the junction kept 8 bases outside the gene matches. CDR3 length equals 15 residues. CDR3 protein: CASSSTGVLAYEQYF. The CDR3 DNA follows: TGTGCCAGCAGTTCAACAGGGGTTTTAGCCTACGAGCAGTACTTC.

The chain couples TRBV4-2 to TRBJ2-5, with D maybe TRBD2 (5 bases). The CDR3 has 15 residues. Germline assignment: CDR1 LGHNA and CDR2 YNFKEQ. The V end lost 6 bases, the J end lost 8 bases, and 22 bases lay between the germline ends. CDR3 sequence: CASRQTGIASKTQYF. The CDR3 DNA reads TGTGCCAGCAGACAAACCGGGATTGCATCCAAAACCCAGTACTTC.

The chain has TRBV6-1 and TRBJ2-7; 8 positions match TRBD2. The ends lost 10 bases at V and 4 bases at J; junction bases unmatched: 21. The CDR3 is 17 residues long. CDR1 and CDR2 from the germline V gene are MNHNS and SASEGT. Written as DNA, the CDR3 is TGTGCCACCATGACCTATGGCAGGACTAGCCAGGGGTACGAGCAGTACTTC. Translation: CATMTYGRTSQGYEQYF.

The J gene is TRBJ2-7, the V gene TRBV6-2 or TRBV6-3; D is possibly TRBD1 or TRBD2 (5 bases each). Germline V gene lookup returns CDR1 MNHEY and CDR2 SVGEGT. The V gene lost 7 bases and the J gene lost 0 bases, with 13 bases spanning the gap. This CDR3 is 14 amino acids long. For the CDR3, the DNA is TGTGCCAGCACCATTGGGACGTACTCCTACGAGCAGTACTTC. Its translation is CASTIGTYSYEQYF.

This chain uses TRBV7-2 with TRBJ1-6; no firm D call. The germline V gene has CDR1 SGHTA and CDR2 FQGNSA. V was trimmed by 1 base and J by 0 bases, leaving 13 bases between them. This CDR3 is built from 18 residues. CDR3 in DNA: TGTGCCAGCAGCTTAGTTCCCCCAGAGAGCTCCTATAATTCACCCCTCCACTTT. Its translation: CASSLVPPESSYNSPLHF.

This clonotype was seen more than once but under ten times. The J gene is TRBJ1-2, the V gene TRBV6-5; 7 bases are a match to TRBD1. J was trimmed by 2 bases and V by 4 bases; bases with no gene match: 4. The V gene's germline CDR1 is MNHEY and CDR2 SVGAGI. The CDR3 runs to 14 residues. The CDR3 DNA reads TGTGCCAGCAGTTCCTCGACAGGGAACTATGGCTACACCTTC. It yields the protein CASSSSTGNYGYTF.